By its share, the clone carrying this TCR beta chain is medium-sized. The source of the sample is a study of blood T cell repertoires in COVID-19. Study context: Acute and convalescent COVID-19 specimens originated in the United States, Italy and Spain. Sources were T cells, B-cell-depleted T cells, or PBMCs; the material itself was cDNA or gDNA.

Authors' data handling: Estimation of nucleated cell counts was performed using reference gene primer amplification. Clones were sequenced by immunoSEQ multiplex PCR, and TCRdb holds only the in-frame ones, with some missing. V and J calls and clone size are copied from that table; D and trimming were computed from the DNA. The sample lists 70,000 to 75,000 clones; roughly 80% were seen once. CDR3 length: 12 amino acids. Germline V gene sequence: CDR1 MNHEY, CDR2 SVGAGI. Losses at the gene ends were 10 bases for V and 5 bases for J; bases not matched to a gene: 7. The sequenced material came from peripheral blood. The chain links TRBV6-5 to TRBJ2-5; 7 bases agree with TRBD1. This clonotype was obtained from an elderly woman with active or convalescent COVID-19. The CDR3 here is CATRQGRETQYF. The CDR3 DNA reads TGTGCCACCCGACAGGGTAGGGAGACCCAGTACTTC.